One and the same sample provided the 21 T cell receptor beta chains below, sequenced in a study of Graves' ophthalmopathy and Graves' hyperthyroidism. RNA transcripts were the source from which TCR beta CDR3 regions were amplified. First-round RT-PCR employed HTBI primers, with a second-round multiplex PCR after it. Using its own MiXCR run on the multiplex PCR reads, TCRdb lists one record per CDR3 protein. The top ten hold around half of the sample, which has hundreds of thousands of distinct CDR3 sequences, around 50% seen once. Specimen: peripheral blood. The source of these receptors is an adult man with Graves' ophthalmopathy.

V usage is TRBV2 and J usage is TRBJ1-5, with TRBD1 identical over 7 bases. This CDR3 contains 15 residues. Trimming at V came to 5 bases and at J to 4 bases, leaving 8 bases not matched to a gene. The germline V gene has CDR1 SNHLY and CDR2 FYNNEI. The CDR3 protein is CASSPTGQINQPQHF. CDR3 nucleotide sequence: TGTGCCAGCAGTCCAACGGGACAGATTAATCAGCCCCAGCATTTT.

The chain couples TRBV20-1 to TRBJ1-5; unclear D gene. This CDR3 is 12 amino acids long. The germline V gene encodes CDR1 DFQATT and CDR2 SNEGSKA (reference sequence). V lost 3 bases and J lost 5, with 8 bases in between. This chain's CDR3 is CSASSPDQPQHF. The CDR3 DNA reads as TGCAGTGCTAGTTCTCCAGATCAGCCCCAGCATTTT.

This sequence joins TRBV5-6 and TRBJ2-7, with D maybe TRBD2 (6 bases). Germline V gene sequence: CDR1 SGHDT, CDR2 YYEEEE. Trimming left V 1 base short and J 2 bases short, with 13 bases between. The CDR3 loop spans 15 amino acids. CDR3 in amino acids: CASSLTGLGTYEQYF. CDR3 bases: TGTGCCAGCAGCTTGACGGGACTTGGAACCTACGAGCAGTACTTC.

As concerns this clonotype: One end of the junction varies from germline; a read error may be responsible. The J gene is TRBJ1-5, the V gene TRBV9; D gene ambiguous. CDR3 length equals 16 residues. Germline assignment: CDR1 SGDLS and CDR2 YYNGEE. Written as DNA, the CDR3 is TGCGCCAGCAGCCAACCTAGGAGGGAACCAAATCAGCCCCAGCATTTT. Its translation: CASSQPRREPNQPQHF. The variable domain in full, completed from reference TRBV9 and TRBJ1-5, reads DSGVTQTPKHLITATGQRVTLRCSPRSGDLSVYWYQQSLDQGLQFLIQYYNGEERAKGNILERFSAQQFPDLHSELNLSSLELGDSALYFCASSQPRREPNQPQHFGDGTRLSIL.

This clonotype was detected only a few times. This chain uses TRBV5-4 with TRBJ2-5, with 8 positions matching TRBD1. Per the germline V gene, CDR1 is SGHNT and CDR2 is YYREEE (reference sequence). The V and J ends lost 4 bases and 0 bases, in that order; junction bases with no gene match: 5. CDR3 length: 15 amino acids. The CDR3, as DNA: TGTGCCAGCAGCCTCCGGACAGGGCACCAAGAGACCCAGTACTTC. Its protein is CASSLRTGHQETQYF.

V is TRBV29-1 and J is TRBJ1-1; 9 positions match TRBD1. The V segment lost 1 base and the J segment 4 bases; nucleotides outside the gene matches: 7. Per the germline V gene, CDR1 is SQVTM and CDR2 is ANQGSEA. This CDR3 region has 15 residues. CDR3 nucleotides: TGCAGCGTTGAAGGCCTACAGGGGGCGCGCACTGAAGCTTTCTTT. This encodes CSVEGLQGARTEAFF.

V gene TRBV20-1 combines with J gene TRBJ1-5; 7 bases align to TRBD1. The trim removed 4 bases at V and 2 bases at J, leaving 5 bases unmatched. The germline V gene encodes CDR1 DFQATT and CDR2 SNEGSKA (reference sequence). The CDR3 has 14 residues. Here the CDR3 reads CSATFGQGNQPQHF. The CDR3 nucleotides read TGCAGTGCTACCTTCGGACAGGGCAATCAGCCCCAGCATTTT.

This chain links TRBV12-3 or TRBV12-4 with TRBJ2-7; no firm D call. The CDR3 is 13 amino acids. Trimming removed 4 bases at V and 0 bases at J, with 7 bases between. The CDR3 region is CASSYQSSYEQYF. CDR3 coding DNA: TGTGCCAGCAGTTATCAGAGCTCCTACGAGCAGTACTTC.

This clonotype was counted only a few times. The chain uses TRBV2 and TRBJ2-5; 12 bases are shared with TRBD2. The CDR3 length is 14 residues. Germline assignment: CDR1 SNHLY and CDR2 FYNNEI. The trim removed 6 bases at V and 4 bases at J, leaving 3 bases unmatched. The CDR3 sequence: CASSAGLAGETQYF. Written as DNA, the CDR3 is TGTGCCAGCAGCGCGGGACTAGCGGGAGAGACCCAGTACTTC.

Points on this clonotype: This may come from a read error, since a much larger clone is one base off. The V and J genes are TRBV10-3 and TRBJ2-5; no definite D call. Germline-derived CDR1 and CDR2 are ENHRY and SYGVKD. This CDR3 has 13 residues. The CDR3 region has the DNA TGTACCATCATGCCAGGACCTCAAGAGACCCAGTACTTC. It specifies CTIMPGPQETQYF.

The rearrangement uses TRBV7-9 and TRBJ1-4; D remains ambiguous. Trimming removed 4 bases at V and 4 bases at J, with 10 bases between. Germline assignment: CDR1 SEHNR and CDR2 FQNEAQ (reference sequence). CDR3 size: 14 residues. The CDR3 bases are TGTGCCAGCAGCTCTGGCCATGGTAATGAAAAACTGTTTTTT. Protein product: CASSSGHGNEKLFF. The whole variable domain, filled in from reference TRBV7-9 and TRBJ1-4, reads DTGVSQNPRHKITKRGQNVTFRCDPISEHNRLYWYRQTLGQGPEFLTYFQNEAQLEKSRLLSDRFSAERPKGSFSTLEIQRTEQGDSAMYLCASSSGHGNEKLFFGSGTQLSVL.

This clonotype came up a few times. This chain links TRBV2 with TRBJ1-5; no clear D gene. In germline, CDR1 is SNHLY, CDR2 FYNNEI. Trimming took off 5 bases at V and 5 bases at J, with 10 bases between the two ends. This CDR3 comprises 13 residues. This CDR3 reads CASSLVGDQPQHF. CDR3 sequence (DNA): TGTGCCAGCAGTTTAGTGGGCGATCAGCCCCAGCATTTT.

There are a few counts of this clonotype. A single base separates this from a much larger clone, so it may be a read error. J is TRBJ1-1 and V is TRBV29-1; 10 bases align to TRBD1. The V gene end was trimmed by 7 bases and the J gene end by 3 bases; junction bases not matched to a gene: 2. Germline CDR1 and CDR2: SQVTM and ANQGSEA. This CDR3 comprises 12 residues. The CDR3 sequence is CSAGTGDTEAFF. The CDR3 nucleotides read TGCAGCGCCGGGACAGGGGACACTGAAGCTTTCTTT.

This chain links TRBV7-3 with TRBJ1-1; 10 bases are shared with TRBD1. J lost 6 bases, V lost 5 bases, and 6 bases had no gene match. The CDR3 has 14 amino acids. Germline loops: CDR1 SGHTA, CDR2 FQGTGA. DNA of the CDR3: TGTGCCAGCAGCCGGGACAGGGGATCTTCTGAAGCTTTCTTT. Protein: CASSRDRGSSEAFF.

The chain is built from TRBV12-5 and TRBJ1-2, with TRBD1 as a possible D gene (5 bases). V lost 1 base, J lost 8 bases, and 14 bases lay in between. The CDR3 spans 14 residues. CDR1 and CDR2 from the germline V gene are LGHNT and FRNRAP. The CDR3 sequence: CASGLGGGRWGYTF. The CDR3 bases are TGTGCTAGTGGTTTGGGCGGGGGTAGATGGGGCTACACCTTC.

For the CDR3, the DNA is TGTGCCAGCAGTGAAATGGGACGGGGCCATAAGCAGTACTTC. This encodes CASSEMGRGHKQYF. The rearrangement joins TRBV2 to TRBJ2-7; D tentatively fits TRBD1 or TRBD2 (5 bases each). CDR3 length: 14 amino acids. CDR1 is SNHLY, CDR2 FYNNEI, per germline. V shed 2 bases and J shed 8 bases, with 16 bases lying between them.

The V gene is TRBV24-1, the J gene TRBJ2-5; a weak D match, TRBD2 (5 bases). V was pared by 3 bases and J by 5 bases, with 12 bases between. Germline lookup yields CDR1 KGHDR and CDR2 SFDVKD. This CDR3 is built from 14 residues. The CDR3 DNA reads as TGTGCCACCAGTGATCCCCGGAGAGGGGAGACCCAGTACTTC. Protein: CATSDPRRGETQYF.

The chain recombines TRBV12-5 with TRBJ2-2, with D tentatively TRBD1 (6 bases). The CDR3 spans 12 residues. Germline V lookup: CDR1 LGHNT, CDR2 FRNRAP. V lost 10 bases and J lost 5, with 11 bases in between. CDR3 region: CAIEGETGELFF. Written as DNA, the CDR3 is TGTGCTATCGAGGGGGAAACCGGGGAGCTGTTTTTT. The full variable domain, its missing parts supplied by reference TRBV12-5 and TRBJ2-2, is DARVTQTPRHKVTEMGQEVTMRCQPILGHNTVFWYRQTMMQGLELLAYFRNRAPLDDSGMPKDRFSAEMPDATLATLKIQPSEPRDSAVYFCAIEGETGELFFGEGSRLTVL.

V is TRBV9 and J is TRBJ2-5; perhaps D is TRBD1 or TRBD2 (5 bases each). Looked up from germline, CDR1 is SGDLS and CDR2 is YYNGEE. The CDR3 contains 12 residues. V was clipped by 1 base and J by 5 bases, with 6 bases between them. CDR3 nucleotides: TGTGCCAGCAGCGTATGGGGGGAGACCCAGTACTTC. Protein product: CASSVWGETQYF.

V usage is TRBV9 and J usage is TRBJ1-3; 9 bases agree with TRBD1. With 4 bases clipped from V and 2 bases from J, the junction kept 10 bases outside the gene matches. Germline V gene lookup returns CDR1 SGDLS and CDR2 YYNGEE. This CDR3 has 17 amino acids. CDR3 sequence reads: CASSPGQGGSPGNTIYF. CDR3 DNA sequence: TGTGCCAGCAGCCCGGGACAGGGAGGATCTCCTGGAAACACCATATATTTT.

V and J are TRBV24-1 and TRBJ2-2; TRBD1 might be the D (6 bases). Germline CDR1 and CDR2: KGHDR and SFDVKD. The CDR3 runs to 16 residues. The ends were cut back, 6 bases at V and 0 bases at J, with 13 bases in the middle. The CDR3 loop is CATSPPGQANTGELFF. The CDR3, as DNA: TGTGCCACCAGTCCGCCGGGACAAGCGAACACCGGGGAGCTGTTTTTT.